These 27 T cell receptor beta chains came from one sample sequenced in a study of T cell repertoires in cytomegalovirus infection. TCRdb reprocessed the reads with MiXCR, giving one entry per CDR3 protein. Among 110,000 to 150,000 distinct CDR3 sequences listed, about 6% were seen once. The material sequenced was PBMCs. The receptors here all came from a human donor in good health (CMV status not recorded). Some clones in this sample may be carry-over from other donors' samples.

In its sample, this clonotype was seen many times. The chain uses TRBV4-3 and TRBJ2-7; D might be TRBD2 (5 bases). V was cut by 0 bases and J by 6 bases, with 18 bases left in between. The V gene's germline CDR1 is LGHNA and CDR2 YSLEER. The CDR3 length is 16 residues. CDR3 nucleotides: TGCGCCAGCAGCCAAGATACGGCTAGCCGCCCCCCCGAGCAGTACTTC. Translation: CASSQDTASRPPEQYF.

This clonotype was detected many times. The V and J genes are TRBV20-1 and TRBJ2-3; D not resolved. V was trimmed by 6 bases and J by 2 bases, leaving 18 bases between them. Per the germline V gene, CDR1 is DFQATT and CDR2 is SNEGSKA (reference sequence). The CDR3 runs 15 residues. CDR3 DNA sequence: TGCAGTGCACCACACCAGGAATGGATCACAGATACGCAGTATTTT. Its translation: CSAPHQEWITDTQYF.

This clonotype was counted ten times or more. As DNA, the CDR3 is TGTGCCAGCAGTGGGTACAGGGGTGGCACTGAAGCTTTCTTT. Its protein is CASSGYRGGTEAFF. V usage is TRBV12-3 or TRBV12-4 and J usage is TRBJ1-1; 7 nucleotides align to TRBD1. The CDR3 totals 14 residues. With 5 bases clipped from V and 4 bases from J, the junction kept 7 bases outside the gene matches.

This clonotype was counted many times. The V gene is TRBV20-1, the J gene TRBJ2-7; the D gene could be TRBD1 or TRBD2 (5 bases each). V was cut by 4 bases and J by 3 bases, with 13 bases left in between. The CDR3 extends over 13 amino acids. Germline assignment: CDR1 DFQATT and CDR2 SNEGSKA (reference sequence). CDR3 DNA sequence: TGCAGTGCTACCCCCCTGGGGGTCTACGAGCAGTACTTC. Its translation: CSATPLGVYEQYF.

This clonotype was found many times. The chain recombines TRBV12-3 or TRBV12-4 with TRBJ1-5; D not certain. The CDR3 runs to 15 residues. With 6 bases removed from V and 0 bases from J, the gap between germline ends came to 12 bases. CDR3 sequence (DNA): TGTGCCAGCAGGCTCGGGCCGAATAGCAATCAGCCCCAGCATTTT. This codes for CASRLGPNSNQPQHF.

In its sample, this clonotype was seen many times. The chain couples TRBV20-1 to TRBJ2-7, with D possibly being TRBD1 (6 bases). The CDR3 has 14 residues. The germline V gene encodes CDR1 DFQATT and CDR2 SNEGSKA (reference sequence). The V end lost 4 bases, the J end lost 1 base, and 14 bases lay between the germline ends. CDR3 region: CSAKQGSWSYEQYF. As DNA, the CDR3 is TGCAGTGCTAAACAGGGTAGTTGGTCCTACGAGCAGTACTTC.

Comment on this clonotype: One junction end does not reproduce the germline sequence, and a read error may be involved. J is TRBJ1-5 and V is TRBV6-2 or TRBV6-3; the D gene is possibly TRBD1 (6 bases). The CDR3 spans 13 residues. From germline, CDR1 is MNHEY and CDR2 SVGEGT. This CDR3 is CASSFLGAQTQHF. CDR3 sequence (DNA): TGTGCCAGCAGTTTTCTGGGGGCTCAGACCCAGCATTTT.

The CDR3 sequence: CASSPPTNEKLFF. In DNA form, the CDR3 reads TGTGCCAGCTCACCCCCAACTAATGAAAAACTGTTTTTT. This chain connects TRBV18 to TRBJ1-4; D gene ambiguous. V shed 3 bases and J shed 0 bases, with 2 bases lying between them. CDR1 is KGHSH, CDR2 LQKENI, per germline. The CDR3 is 13 amino acids.

The chain's CDR3 is CASSLGIQPQETQYF. Written as DNA, the CDR3 is TGTGCCAGCAGCTTAGGGATCCAGCCCCAAGAGACCCAGTACTTC. J is TRBJ2-5 and V is TRBV7-2; no reliable D call. Germline V gene lookup returns CDR1 SGHTA and CDR2 FQGNSA. Trimming stripped 1 base from V and 1 base from J, with 10 bases between. The CDR3 loop spans 15 amino acids.

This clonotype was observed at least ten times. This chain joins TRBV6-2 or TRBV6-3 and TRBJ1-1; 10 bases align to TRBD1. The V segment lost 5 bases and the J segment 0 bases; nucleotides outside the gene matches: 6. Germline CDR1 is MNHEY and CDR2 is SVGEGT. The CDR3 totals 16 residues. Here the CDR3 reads CASSPGQGLLNTEAFF. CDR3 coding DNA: TGTGCCAGCAGTCCGGGACAGGGGTTACTGAACACTGAAGCTTTCTTT.

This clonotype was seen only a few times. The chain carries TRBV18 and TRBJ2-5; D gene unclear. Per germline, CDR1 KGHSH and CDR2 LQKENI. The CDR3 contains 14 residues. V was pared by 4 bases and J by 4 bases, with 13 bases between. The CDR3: CASSLTKRPETQYF. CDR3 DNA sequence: TGTGCCAGCTCACTCACGAAAAGACCAGAGACCCAGTACTTC. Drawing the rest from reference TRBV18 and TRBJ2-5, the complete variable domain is NAGVMQNPRHLVRRRGQEARLRCSPMKGHSHVYWYRQLPEEGLKFMVYLQKENIIDESGMPKERFSAEFPKEGPSILRIQQVVRGDSAAYFCASSLTKRPETQYFGPGTRLLVL.

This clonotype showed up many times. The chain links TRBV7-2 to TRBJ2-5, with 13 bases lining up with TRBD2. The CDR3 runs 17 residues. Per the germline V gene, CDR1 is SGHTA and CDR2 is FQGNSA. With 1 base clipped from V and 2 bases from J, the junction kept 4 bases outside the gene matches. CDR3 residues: CASSLGGLAGPQETQYF. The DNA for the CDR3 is TGTGCCAGCAGCTTAGGGGGACTAGCGGGGCCACAAGAGACCCAGTACTTC.

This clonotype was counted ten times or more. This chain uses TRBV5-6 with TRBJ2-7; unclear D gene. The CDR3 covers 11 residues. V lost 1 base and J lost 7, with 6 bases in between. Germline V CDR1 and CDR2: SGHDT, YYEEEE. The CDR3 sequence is CASSLLSEQYF. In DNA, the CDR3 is TGTGCCAGCAGCTTGTTGTCGGAGCAGTACTTC. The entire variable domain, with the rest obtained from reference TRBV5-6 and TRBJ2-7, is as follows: DAGVTQSPTHLIKTRGQQVTLRCSPKSGHDTVSWYQQALGQGPQFIFQYYEEEERQRGNFPDRFSGHQFPNYSSELNVNALLLGDSALYLCASSLLSEQYFGPGTRLTVT.

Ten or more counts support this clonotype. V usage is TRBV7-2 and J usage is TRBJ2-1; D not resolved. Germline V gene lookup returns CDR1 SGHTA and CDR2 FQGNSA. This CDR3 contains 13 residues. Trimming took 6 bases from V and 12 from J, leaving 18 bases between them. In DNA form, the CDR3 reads TGTGCCAGCAGAAATACCCCGACTGTAGGGCAGTTCTTC. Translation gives CASRNTPTVGQFF. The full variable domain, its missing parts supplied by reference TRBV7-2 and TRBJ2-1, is GAGVSQSPSNKVTEKGKDVELRCDPISGHTALYWYRQSLGQGLEFLIYFQGNSAPDKSGLPSDRFSAERTGGSVSTLTIQRTQQEDSAVYLCASRNTPTVGQFFGPGTRLTVL.

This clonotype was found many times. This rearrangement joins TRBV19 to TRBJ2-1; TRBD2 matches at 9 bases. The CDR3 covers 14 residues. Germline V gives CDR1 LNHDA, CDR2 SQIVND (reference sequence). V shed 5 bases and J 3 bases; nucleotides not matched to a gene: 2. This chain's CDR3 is CASSASGVYNEQFF. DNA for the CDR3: TGTGCCAGTAGTGCTAGCGGGGTCTACAATGAGCAGTTCTTC.

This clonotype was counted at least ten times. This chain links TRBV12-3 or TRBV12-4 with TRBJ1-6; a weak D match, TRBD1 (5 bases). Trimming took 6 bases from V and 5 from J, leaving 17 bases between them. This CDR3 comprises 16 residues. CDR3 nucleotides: TGTGCCAGCAGCCCAACGCGGGGACCGGATAATTCACCCCTCCACTTT. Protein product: CASSPTRGPDNSPLHF.

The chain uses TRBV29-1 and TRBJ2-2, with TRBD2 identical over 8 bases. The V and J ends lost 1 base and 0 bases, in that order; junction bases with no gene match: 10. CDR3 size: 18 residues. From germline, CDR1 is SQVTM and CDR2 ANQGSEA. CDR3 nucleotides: TGCAGCGTTGAAGGGGCCCCGGGGGGGCTGGCGAACACCGGGGAGCTGTTTTTT. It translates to CSVEGAPGGLANTGELFF.

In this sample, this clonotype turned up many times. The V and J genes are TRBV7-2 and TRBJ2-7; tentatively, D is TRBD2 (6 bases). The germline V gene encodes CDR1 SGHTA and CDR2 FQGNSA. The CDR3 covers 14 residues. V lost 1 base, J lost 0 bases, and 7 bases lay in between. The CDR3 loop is CASSLVDYSYEQYF. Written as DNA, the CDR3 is TGTGCCAGCAGCTTAGTGGACTACTCCTACGAGCAGTACTTC.

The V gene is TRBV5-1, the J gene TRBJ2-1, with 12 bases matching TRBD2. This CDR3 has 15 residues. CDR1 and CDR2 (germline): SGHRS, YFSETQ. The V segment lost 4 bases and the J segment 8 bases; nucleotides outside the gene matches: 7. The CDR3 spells CASSPGLAGIYEQFF. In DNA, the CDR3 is TGCGCCAGCAGCCCTGGACTAGCGGGGATCTATGAGCAGTTCTTC.

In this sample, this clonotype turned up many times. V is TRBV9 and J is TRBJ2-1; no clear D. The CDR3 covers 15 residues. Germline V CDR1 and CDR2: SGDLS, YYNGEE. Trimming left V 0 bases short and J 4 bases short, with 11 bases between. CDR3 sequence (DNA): TGTGCCAGCAGCGTAGAGAGATGGTCGTACAATGAGCAGTTCTTC. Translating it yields CASSVERWSYNEQFF.

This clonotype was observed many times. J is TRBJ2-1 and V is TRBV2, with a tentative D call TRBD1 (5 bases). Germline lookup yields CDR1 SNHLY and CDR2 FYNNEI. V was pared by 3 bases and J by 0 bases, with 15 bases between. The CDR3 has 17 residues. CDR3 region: CASSDDSTRSSYNEQFF. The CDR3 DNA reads TGTGCCAGCAGTGACGACAGCACACGGAGCTCCTACAATGAGCAGTTCTTC.

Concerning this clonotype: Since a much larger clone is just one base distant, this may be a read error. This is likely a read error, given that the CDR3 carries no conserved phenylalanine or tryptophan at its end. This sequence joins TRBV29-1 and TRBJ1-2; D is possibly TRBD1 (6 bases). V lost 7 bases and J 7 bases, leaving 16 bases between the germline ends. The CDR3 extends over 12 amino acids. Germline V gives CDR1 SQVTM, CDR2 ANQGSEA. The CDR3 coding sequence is TGCAGCGCCGAACAGGGAATCCTTGGCTACACCTAC. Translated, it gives CSAEQGILGYTY.

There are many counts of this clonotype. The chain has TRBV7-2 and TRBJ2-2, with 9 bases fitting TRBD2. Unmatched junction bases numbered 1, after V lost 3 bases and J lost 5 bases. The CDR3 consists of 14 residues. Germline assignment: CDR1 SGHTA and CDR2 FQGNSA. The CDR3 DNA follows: TGTGCCAGCAGCTTGAGCGGGGGGACCGGGGAGCTGTTTTTT. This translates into CASSLSGGTGELFF. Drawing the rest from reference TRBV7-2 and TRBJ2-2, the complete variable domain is GAGVSQSPSNKVTEKGKDVELRCDPISGHTALYWYRQSLGQGLEFLIYFQGNSAPDKSGLPSDRFSAERTGGSVSTLTIQRTQQEDSAVYLCASSLSGGTGELFFGEGSRLTVL.

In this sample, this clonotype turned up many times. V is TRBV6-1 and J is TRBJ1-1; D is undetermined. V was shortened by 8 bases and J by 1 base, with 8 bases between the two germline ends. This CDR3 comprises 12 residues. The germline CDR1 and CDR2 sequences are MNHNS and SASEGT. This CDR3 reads CASRPGNTEAFF. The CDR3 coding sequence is TGTGCCAGCCGTCCTGGGAACACTGAAGCTTTCTTT.

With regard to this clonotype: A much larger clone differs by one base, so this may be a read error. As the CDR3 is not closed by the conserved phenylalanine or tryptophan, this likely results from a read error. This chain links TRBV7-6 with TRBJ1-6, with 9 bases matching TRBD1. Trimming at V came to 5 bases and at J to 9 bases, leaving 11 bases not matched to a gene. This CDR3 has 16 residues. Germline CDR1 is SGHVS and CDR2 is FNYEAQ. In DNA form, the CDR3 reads TGTGCCAGCAGCCCCAGGGGGGACAGGGCTGGTTCACCCCTCCACTTG. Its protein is CASSPRGDRAGSPLHL.

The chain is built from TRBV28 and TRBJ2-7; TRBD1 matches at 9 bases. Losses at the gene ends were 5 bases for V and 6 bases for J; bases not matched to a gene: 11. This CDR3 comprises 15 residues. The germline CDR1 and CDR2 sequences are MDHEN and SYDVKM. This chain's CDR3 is CASSPTQGQGSEQYF. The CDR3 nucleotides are TGTGCCAGCAGTCCTACCCAGGGACAGGGAAGCGAGCAGTACTTC.

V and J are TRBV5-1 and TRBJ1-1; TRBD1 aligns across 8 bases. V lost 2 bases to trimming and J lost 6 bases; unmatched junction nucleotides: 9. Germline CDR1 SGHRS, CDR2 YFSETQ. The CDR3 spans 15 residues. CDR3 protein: CASSLLPDRGAEAFF. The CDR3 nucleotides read TGCGCCAGCAGCTTACTACCCGACAGGGGTGCTGAAGCTTTCTTT.